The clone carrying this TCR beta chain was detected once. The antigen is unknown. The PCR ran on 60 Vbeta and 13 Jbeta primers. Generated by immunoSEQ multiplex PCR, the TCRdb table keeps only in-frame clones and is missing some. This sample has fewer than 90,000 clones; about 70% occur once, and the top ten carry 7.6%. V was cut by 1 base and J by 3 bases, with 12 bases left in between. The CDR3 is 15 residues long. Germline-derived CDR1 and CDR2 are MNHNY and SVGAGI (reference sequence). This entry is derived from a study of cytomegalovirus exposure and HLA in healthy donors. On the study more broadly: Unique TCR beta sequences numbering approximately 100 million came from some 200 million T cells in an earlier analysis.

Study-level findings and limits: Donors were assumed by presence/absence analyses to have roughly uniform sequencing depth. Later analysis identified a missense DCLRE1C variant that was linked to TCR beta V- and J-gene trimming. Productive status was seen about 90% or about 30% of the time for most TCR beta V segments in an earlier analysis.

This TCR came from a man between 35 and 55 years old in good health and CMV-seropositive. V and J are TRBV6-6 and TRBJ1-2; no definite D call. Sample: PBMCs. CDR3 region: CASSYYDLNYYGYTF. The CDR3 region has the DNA TGTGCCAGCAGTTACTACGACTTAAATTACTATGGCTACACCTTC.